This T cell receptor (beta chain) comes out of a study of T cell responses to AZD1222 COVID-19 vaccine. The V gene's germline CDR1 is SEHNR and CDR2 FQNEAQ (reference sequence). Trimming cost V 3 bases and J 11 bases; bases outside gene matches: 6. This CDR3 is 13 amino acids long. As to this clone: The antigen remains undetermined.

General observations from the study: Clonal diversity may have been underestimated, and the donors were mostly white British, with more females than males.

Here immunoSEQ multiplex PCR was the method, and the copy in TCRdb shows in-frame clones only, minus some. Found here are 200,000 or so clones, roughly 92% of them singletons; the top ten hold more than 0.8%. The gene calls are TRBV7-9 and TRBJ1-4; 7 bases map to TRBD1. This TCR was recovered from an adult who received the AZD1222 COVID-19 vaccine. Sequenced material: peripheral blood, taken 28 days after the second AZD1222 dose. The CDR3 bases are TGTGCCAGCAGCTTGGCGGACAGGAAGAAACTGTTTTTT. Encoded protein: CASSLADRKKLFF.